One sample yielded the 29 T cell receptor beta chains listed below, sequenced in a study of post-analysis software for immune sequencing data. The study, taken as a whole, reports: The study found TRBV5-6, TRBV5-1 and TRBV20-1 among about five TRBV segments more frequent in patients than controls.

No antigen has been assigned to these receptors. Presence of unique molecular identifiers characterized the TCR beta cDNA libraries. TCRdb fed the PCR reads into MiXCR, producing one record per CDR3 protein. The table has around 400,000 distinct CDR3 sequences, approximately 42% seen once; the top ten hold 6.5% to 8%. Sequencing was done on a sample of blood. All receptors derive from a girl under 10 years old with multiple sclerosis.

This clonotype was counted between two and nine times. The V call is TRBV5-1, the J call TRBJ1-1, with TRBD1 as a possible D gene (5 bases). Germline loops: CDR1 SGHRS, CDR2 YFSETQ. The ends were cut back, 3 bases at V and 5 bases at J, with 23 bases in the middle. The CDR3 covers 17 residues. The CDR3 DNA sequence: TGCGCCAGCAGCTCGCAAAAGATGACAGAATTGAGAACTGAAGCTTTCTTT. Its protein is CASSSQKMTELRTEAFF.

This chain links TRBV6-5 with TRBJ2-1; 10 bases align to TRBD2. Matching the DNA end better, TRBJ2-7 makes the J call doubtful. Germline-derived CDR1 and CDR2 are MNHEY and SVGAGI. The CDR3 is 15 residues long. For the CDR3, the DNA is TGTGCCAGCAGGCTGACTAGCGGGTTCCTCAATGAGCAGTACTTC. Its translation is CASRLTSGFLNEQYF.

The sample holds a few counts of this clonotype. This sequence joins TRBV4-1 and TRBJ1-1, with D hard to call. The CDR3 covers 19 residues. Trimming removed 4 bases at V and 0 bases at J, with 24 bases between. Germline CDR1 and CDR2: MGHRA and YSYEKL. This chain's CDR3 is CASSPSTVNLHDMNTEAFF. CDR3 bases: TGCGCCAGCAGCCCCTCTACGGTCAACCTACACGACATGAACACTGAAGCTTTCTTT.

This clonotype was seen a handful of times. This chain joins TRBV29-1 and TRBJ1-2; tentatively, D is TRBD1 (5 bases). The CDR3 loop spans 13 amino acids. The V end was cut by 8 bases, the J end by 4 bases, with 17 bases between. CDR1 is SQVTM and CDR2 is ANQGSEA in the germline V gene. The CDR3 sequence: CSTRLQASYGYTF. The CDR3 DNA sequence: TGCAGCACTCGCCTACAGGCAAGCTATGGCTACACCTTC.

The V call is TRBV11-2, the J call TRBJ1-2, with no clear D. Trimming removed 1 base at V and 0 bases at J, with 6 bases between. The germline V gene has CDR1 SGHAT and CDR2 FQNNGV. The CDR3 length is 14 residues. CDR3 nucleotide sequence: TGTGCCAGCAGCTTAGGGGAGACTAACTATGGCTACACCTTC. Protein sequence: CASSLGETNYGYTF.

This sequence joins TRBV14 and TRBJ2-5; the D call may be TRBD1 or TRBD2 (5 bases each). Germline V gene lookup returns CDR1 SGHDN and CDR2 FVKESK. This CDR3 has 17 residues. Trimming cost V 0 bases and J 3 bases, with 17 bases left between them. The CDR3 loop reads CASSQDPEPGPKETQYF. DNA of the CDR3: TGTGCCAGCAGCCAAGATCCAGAACCGGGGCCGAAAGAGACCCAGTACTTC.

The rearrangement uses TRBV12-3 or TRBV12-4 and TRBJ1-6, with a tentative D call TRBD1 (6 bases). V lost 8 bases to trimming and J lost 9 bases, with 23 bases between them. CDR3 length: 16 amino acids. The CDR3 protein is CASRHRTVSPGSPLHF. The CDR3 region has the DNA TGTGCCAGCCGCCACCGGACAGTCTCACCAGGTTCACCCCTCCACTTT.

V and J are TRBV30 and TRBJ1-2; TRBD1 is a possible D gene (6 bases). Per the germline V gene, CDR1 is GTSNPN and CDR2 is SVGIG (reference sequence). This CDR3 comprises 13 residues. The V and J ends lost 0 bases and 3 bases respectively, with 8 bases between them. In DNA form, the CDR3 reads TGTGCCTGGAGTGTACAGGGTGACTATGGCTACACCTTC. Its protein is CAWSVQGDYGYTF. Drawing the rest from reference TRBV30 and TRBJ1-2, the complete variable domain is SQTIHQWPATLVQPVGSPLSLECTVEGTSNPNLYWYRQAAGRGLQLLFYSVGIGQISSEVPQNLSASRPQDRQFILSSKKLLLSDSGFYLCAWSVQGDYGYTFGSGTRLTVV.

DNA for the CDR3: TGCAGCGGCCTCACTAGGGGCAATGAGCAGTTCTTC. Translated: CSGLTRGNEQFF. The V gene is TRBV29-1, the J gene TRBJ2-1, with D tentatively TRBD1 or TRBD2 (5 bases each). Germline-derived CDR1 and CDR2 are SQVTM and ANQGSEA. The V gene lost 7 bases and the J gene lost 6 bases, with 13 bases spanning the gap. CDR3 length equals 12 residues.

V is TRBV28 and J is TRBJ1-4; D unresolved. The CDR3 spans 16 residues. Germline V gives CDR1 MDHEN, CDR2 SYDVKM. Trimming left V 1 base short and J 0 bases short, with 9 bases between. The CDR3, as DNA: TGTGCCAGCAGTTTATCTGCAACAGCAACTAATGAAAAACTGTTTTTT. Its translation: CASSLSATATNEKLFF. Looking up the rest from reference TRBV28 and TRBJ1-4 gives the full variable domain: DVKVTQSSRYLVKRTGEKVFLECVQDMDHENMFWYRQDPGLGLRLIYFSYDVKMKEKGDIPEGYSVSREKKERFSLILESASTNQTSMYLCASSLSATATNEKLFFGSGTQLSVL.

CDR3 residues: CASRKGSPYNEQFF. The CDR3 region has the DNA TGTGCCAGCCGAAAAGGGTCCCCTTACAATGAGCAGTTCTTC. The rearrangement links TRBV7-9 to TRBJ2-1; unclear D gene. The CDR3 is 14 residues long. V lost 8 bases, J lost 4 bases, and 15 bases lay in between. Germline CDR1 is SEHNR and CDR2 is FQNEAQ (reference sequence).

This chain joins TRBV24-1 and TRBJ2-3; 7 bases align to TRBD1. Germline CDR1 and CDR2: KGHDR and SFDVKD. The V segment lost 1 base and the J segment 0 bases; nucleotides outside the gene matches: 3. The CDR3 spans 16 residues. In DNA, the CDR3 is TGTGCCACCAGTGATTTCCGGGACAGAAGCACAGATACGCAGTATTTT. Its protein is CATSDFRDRSTDTQYF.

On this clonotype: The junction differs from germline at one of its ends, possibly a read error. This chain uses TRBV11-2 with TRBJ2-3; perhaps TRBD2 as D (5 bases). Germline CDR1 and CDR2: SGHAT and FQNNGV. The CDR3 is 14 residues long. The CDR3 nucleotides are TGCGCCAGCAGCTCCCTGGTAGCGTCAGATACGCAGTATTTT. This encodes CASSSLVASDTQYF.

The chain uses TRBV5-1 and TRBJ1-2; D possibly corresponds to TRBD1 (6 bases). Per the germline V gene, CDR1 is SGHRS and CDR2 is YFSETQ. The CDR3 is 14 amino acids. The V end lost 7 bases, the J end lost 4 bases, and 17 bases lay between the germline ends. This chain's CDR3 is CASREAGVGYGYTF. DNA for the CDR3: TGCGCCAGCCGAGAGGCAGGGGTAGGCTATGGCTACACCTTC.

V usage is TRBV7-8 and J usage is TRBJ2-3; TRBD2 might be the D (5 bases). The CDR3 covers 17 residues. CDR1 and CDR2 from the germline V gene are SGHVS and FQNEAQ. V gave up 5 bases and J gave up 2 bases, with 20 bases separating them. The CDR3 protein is CASSQRTVLLLTDTQYF. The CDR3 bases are TGTGCCAGCAGCCAAAGGACTGTCCTTCTGCTCACAGATACGCAGTATTTT.

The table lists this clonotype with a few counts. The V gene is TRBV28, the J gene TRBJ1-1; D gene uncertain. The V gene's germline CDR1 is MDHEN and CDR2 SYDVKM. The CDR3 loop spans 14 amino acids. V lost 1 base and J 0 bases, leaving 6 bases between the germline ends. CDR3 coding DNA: TGTGCCAGCAGTTTATTCCGGGTGAACACTGAAGCTTTCTTT. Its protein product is CASSLFRVNTEAFF.

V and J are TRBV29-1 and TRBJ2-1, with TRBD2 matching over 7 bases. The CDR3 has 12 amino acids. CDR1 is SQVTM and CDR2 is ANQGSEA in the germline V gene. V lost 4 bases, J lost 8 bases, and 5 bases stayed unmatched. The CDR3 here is CSVVSRGDEQFF. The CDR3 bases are TGCAGCGTTGTCTCCCGGGGGGATGAGCAGTTCTTC.

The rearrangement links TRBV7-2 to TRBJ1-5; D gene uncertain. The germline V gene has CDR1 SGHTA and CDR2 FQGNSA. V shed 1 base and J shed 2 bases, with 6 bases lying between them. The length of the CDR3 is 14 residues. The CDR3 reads CASSLVPGNQPQHF. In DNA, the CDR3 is TGTGCCAGCAGCTTAGTGCCCGGCAATCAGCCCCAGCATTTT.

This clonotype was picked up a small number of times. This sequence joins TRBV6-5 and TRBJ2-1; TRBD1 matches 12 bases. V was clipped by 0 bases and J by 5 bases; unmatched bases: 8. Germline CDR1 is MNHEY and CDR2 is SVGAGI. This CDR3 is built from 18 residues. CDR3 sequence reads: CASSYSGTGGIFDNEQFF. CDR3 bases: TGTGCCAGCAGTTACTCCGGGACAGGGGGCATTTTCGACAATGAGCAGTTCTTC.

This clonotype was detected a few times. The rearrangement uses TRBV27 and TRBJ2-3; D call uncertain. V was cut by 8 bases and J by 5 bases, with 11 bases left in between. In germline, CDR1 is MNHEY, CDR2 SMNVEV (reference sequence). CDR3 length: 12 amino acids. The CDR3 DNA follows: TGTGCCAGCCAAAGGCGTGGAGATACGCAGTATTTT. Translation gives CASQRRGDTQYF.

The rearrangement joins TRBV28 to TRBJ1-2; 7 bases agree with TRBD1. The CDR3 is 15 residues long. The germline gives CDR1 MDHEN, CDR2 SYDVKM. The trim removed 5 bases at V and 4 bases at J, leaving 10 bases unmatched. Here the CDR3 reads CASSTPGQTIYGYTF. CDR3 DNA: TGTGCCAGCAGTACTCCGGGACAGACTATCTATGGCTACACCTTC.

The CDR3 sequence: CASSPGGERNQPQHF. CDR3 DNA sequence: TGTGCCAGCTCACCAGGGGGAGAAAGGAATCAGCCCCAGCATTTT. The genes are TRBV18 and TRBJ1-5; the D gene is possibly TRBD1 (5 bases). Germline CDR1 is KGHSH and CDR2 is LQKENI. The CDR3 is 15 amino acids. Trimming stripped 2 bases from V and 4 bases from J, with 12 bases between.

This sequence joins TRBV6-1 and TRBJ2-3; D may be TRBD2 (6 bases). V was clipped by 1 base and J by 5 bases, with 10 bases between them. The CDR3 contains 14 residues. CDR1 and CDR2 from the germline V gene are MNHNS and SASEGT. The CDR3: CASSEVGEEDTQYF. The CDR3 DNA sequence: TGTGCCAGCAGTGAAGTTGGGGAGGAAGATACGCAGTATTTT.

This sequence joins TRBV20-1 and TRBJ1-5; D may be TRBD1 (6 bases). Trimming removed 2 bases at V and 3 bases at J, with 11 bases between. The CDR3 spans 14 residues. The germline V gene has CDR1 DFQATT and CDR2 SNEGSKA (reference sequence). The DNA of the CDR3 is TGCAGTGCTAGACGGACAGCCTACAATCAGCCCCAGCATTTT. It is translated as CSARRTAYNQPQHF.

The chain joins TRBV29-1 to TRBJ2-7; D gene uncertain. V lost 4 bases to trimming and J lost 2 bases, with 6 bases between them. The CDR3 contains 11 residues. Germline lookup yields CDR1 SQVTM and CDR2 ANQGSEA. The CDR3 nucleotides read TGCAGCGTTGGAAGCCCCTACGAGCAGTACTTC. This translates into CSVGSPYEQYF.

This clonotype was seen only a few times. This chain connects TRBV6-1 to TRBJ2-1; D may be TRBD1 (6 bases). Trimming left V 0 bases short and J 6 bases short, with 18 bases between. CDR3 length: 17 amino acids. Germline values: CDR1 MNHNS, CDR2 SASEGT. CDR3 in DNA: TGTGCCAGCAGTGAAGCGGCAGTTCAGGGGTATCTCAATGAGCAGTTCTTC. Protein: CASSEAAVQGYLNEQFF.

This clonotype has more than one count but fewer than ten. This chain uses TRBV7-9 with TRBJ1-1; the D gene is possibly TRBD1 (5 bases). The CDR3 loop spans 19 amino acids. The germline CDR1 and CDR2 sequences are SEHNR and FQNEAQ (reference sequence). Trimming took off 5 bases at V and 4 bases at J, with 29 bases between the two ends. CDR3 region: CASSRDVETVRFWGTEAFF. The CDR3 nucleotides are TGTGCCAGCAGCCGAGATGTAGAGACAGTGCGTTTTTGGGGCACTGAAGCTTTCTTT.

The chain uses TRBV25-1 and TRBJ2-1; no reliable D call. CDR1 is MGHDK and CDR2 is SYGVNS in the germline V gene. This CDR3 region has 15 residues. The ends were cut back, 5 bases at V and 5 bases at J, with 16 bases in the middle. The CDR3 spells CASSSHFRSNNEQFF. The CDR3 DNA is TGTGCCAGCAGTTCCCATTTCAGGTCCAACAATGAGCAGTTCTTC. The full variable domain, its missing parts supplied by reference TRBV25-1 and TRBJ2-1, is EADIYQTPRYLVIGTGKKITLECSQTMGHDKMYWYQQDPGMELHLIHYSYGVNSTEKGDLSSESTVSRIRTEHFPLTLESARPSHTSQYLCASSSHFRSNNEQFFGPGTRLTVL.

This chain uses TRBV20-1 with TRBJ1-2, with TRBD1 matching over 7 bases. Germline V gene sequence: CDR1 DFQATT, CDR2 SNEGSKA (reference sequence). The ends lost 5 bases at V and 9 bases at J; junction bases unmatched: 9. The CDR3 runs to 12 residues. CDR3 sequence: CSAAYRTGRYTF. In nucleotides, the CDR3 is TGCAGTGCTGCCTACCGGACAGGACGCTACACCTTC.